The entry below describes one T cell receptor beta chain. Original handling: Researchers report that nucleated cell counts were estimated from reference gene primer amplification. Only in-frame clones appear in the TCRdb table, and some are missing; sequencing was by immunoSEQ multiplex PCR. Clone size and the V and J calls come from that table; the DNA yielded D and trimming. The sample lists approximately 350,000 clones; 65% to 90% were seen once. Trimming cost V 5 bases and J 4 bases, with 8 bases left between them. The CDR3 has 13 amino acids. Looked up from germline, CDR1 is SGHVS and CDR2 is FQNEAQ. This record comes from a study of blood T cell repertoires in COVID-19.

The chain links TRBV7-8 to TRBJ2-2; no clear D. The sample was peripheral blood. The clonotype was recovered from a woman aged 60 to 75 with COVID-19, enrolled during active disease. CDR3 protein: CASSPPGTGELFF. DNA for the CDR3: TGTGCCAGCAGCCCCCCAGGCACCGGGGAGCTGTTTTTT. Combining the CDR3 with reference TRBV7-8 and TRBJ2-2 gives the whole variable domain GAGVSQSPRYKVAKRGQDVALRCDPISGHVSLFWYQQALGQGPEFLTYFQNEAQLDKSGLPSDRFFAERPEGSVSTLKIQRTQQEDSAVYLCASSPPGTGELFFGEGSRLTVL.